This T cell receptor (beta chain) was profiled in a study of T cells in Graves' hyperthyroidism and ophthalmopathy (dated by TCRdb to about 2019). At the level of the whole study: Peripheral blood was sampled at the time of initial diagnosis, prior to any treatment. A discovery cohort of around 98 patients, about 43 with Graves' ophthalmopathy and 55 to 65 with stable Graves' hyperthyroidism, was used to find distinguishing TCR V-J signatures. Prospective prediction of ophthalmopathy was tested in an independent validation cohort consisting of fewer than 20 hyperthyroidism patients and some 16 patients who later progressed to ophthalmopathy. The roughly 94 discovery patients were randomly divided into training and test sets at a 7:3 ratio. The study also compared thyroid tissue and blood T-cell repertoires from several Graves' hyperthyroidism patients. After blood sampling, hyperthyroidism patients were treated with methimazole at a starting dose of 30 mg daily, and ophthalmopathy patients were treated with high-dose intravenous methylprednisolone. According to the paper, TCR Vbeta CDR3 sequencing was carried out on about 140 peripheral blood samples, which came from approximately 43 ophthalmopathy, 75 to 80 hyperthyroidism and some 17 progressor patients. The investigation overall reported the following: Sample size was not statistically predetermined, and blinding of investigators to group allocation was not performed. During validation, the model predicted progression to ophthalmopathy a median of roughly six months ahead of onset, with roughly 65% sensitivity and under 85% specificity. A 13 V-J signature model separated ophthalmopathy from stable hyperthyroidism, with 87.88% sensitivity and around 84% specificity in cross-validation and 80%/75% in testing. Most expanded thyroid clonotypes (frequency above 0.001) were also detected in blood, suggesting blood repertoires may reflect thyroid immune responses.

The CDR3 contains 16 residues, cysteine and phenylalanine counted. Only the CDR3 DNA stays, 48 bases, in frame from base 1. V loses 5 bases, J loses 2 bases, and the germline ends lie 15 bases apart. Sequences SGHVS (CDR1) and FQNEAQ (CDR2) are obtained from the germline V gene. TCR beta CDR3 regions were amplified from RNA transcripts. The TCR CDR3 was subjected to a first round of RT-PCR using the HTBI primer set and the Qiagen OneStep RT-PCR kit. A second multiplex PCR round built the libraries, followed by size selection and purification. Libraries were sequenced paired-end with 100 bp reads on an Illumina HiSeq2000. On the authors' methods: SOAPnuke was used to process the raw data, throwing out any read that contained adapters or uncalled bases, had a mean Phred below 15, or lacked an exact constant-primer or identifier match. High-quality paired reads were merged with COPE v1.2.5, and unique nucleotide sequences were defined as clonotypes. MiTCR v1.1 was used to align clonotypes to the IMGT TRBV, TRBD and TRBJ reference segments. The analysis included only V-J combinations with a frequency above 0.0001, which together covered 99% to 99.2% of the repertoires. A TCS score was defined as the ratio of F50 (clonal expansion) to E x V (chaos), with BLOSUM62-based TCRdist applied between CDR3 peptides within each V-J. Welch's t-statistics and random forest reduced 500 to 550 V-J features to 13, which were used in a naive Bayes classifier (R e1071). TCRdb reworked the public reads: Q25 trimming with fastp, MiXCR clone assembly, productive beta chains retained. Duplicate CDR3 protein sequences are folded into a single record with the most common DNA and genes. The V and J calls were determined by TCRdb, not by the authors. A total of around 480,000 distinct CDR3 sequences appear in this sample, 13% to 15% of them only once. The ten largest clones take up around 17% of the sample.

Graves' hyperthyroidism was defined as stable when no progression to ophthalmopathy occurred over 18 months of follow-up. The hyperthyroidism patients were between 18 and 65 years old and newly diagnosed, with a disease duration of less than 2 months. The study excluded patients with uncontrolled infections, other autoimmune diseases, pregnancy or lactation. Diagnoses were established on the basis of clinical symptoms, serum thyroxine and TRAb, thyroid ultrasound, and orbital computed tomography. Ficoll-Paque density gradient centrifugation was used to isolate PBMCs from about 10 ml of fresh peripheral blood. Total RNA was extracted with Trizol reagent, and quality was checked on an Agilent 2100 Bioanalyzer. For this clonotype: What this receptor recognizes is not known. Base qualities are not at hand, and no much larger clone is one base apart.

This clonotype originated in a woman aged 18-29 years with Graves' hyperthyroidism. The chain is made from TRBV7-8 and TRBJ1-4; possibly the D gene is TRBD1, per 5 matching bases. Sequenced: blood. The CDR3 amino acid sequence is: CASSLGQGTTNEKLFF. The DNA sequence is TGTGCCAGCAGCCTCGGGCAAGGGACGACTAATGAAAAACTGTTTTTT.